This T cell receptor (beta chain) is from a study of cytomegalovirus exposure and HLA in healthy donors. As concerns this clone: Its target is unknown.

A multiplex PCR was run with 60 Vbeta primers and 13 Jbeta primers. Generated by immunoSEQ multiplex PCR, the TCRdb table keeps only in-frame clones and is missing some. The table lists fewer than 110,000 clones, around 67% of them singletons. Findings of the study overall: TCR beta chains numbering approximately 150 were designated cytomegalovirus-associated. Certain indistinguishable V segments, among them TRBV6-2 and TRBV6-3, were excluded.

V lost 5 bases to trimming and J lost 3 bases; unmatched junction nucleotides: 10. The CDR3 has 16 amino acids. The germline V gene has CDR1 SEHNR and CDR2 FQNEAQ (reference sequence). The receptor was isolated from a woman aged 45-65 years in good health and CMV-seronegative. The rearrangement links TRBV7-9 to TRBJ1-1; 9 bases agree with TRBD1. What was sequenced was PBMCs. The CDR3 DNA follows: TGTGCCAGCAGCCCCTCGGACAGGGGACGGGACACTGAAGCTTTCTTT. Translation gives CASSPSDRGRDTEAFF.